Below, one T cell receptor beta chain is given with its context. Antigen unknown. The entry originates in a study of T cell responses to AZD1222 COVID-19 vaccine. TCRdb keeps only in-frame clones here, not all; method: immunoSEQ multiplex PCR. The sample has 98,000 or so clones; roughly 80% are singletons. General study findings and limits: Recipients of AZD1222 seropositive at baseline numbered only 6 or 7. A rise in Spike-specific TCR breadth and depth followed two AZD1222 doses. Without day 14 samples, only post-peak T cell repertoires were studied. It should be noted that donors were predominantly white British and more often female, and clonal diversity was possibly underestimated.

The sequence came from an adult who received the AZD1222 COVID-19 vaccine. The starting material was peripheral blood, obtained 28 days after the second AZD1222 dose.

CDR3 sequence: CASSSGTANTEAFF. CDR3 sequence (DNA): TGTGCCAGTAGTTCCGGGACAGCCAACACTGAAGCTTTCTTT. The chain has TRBV19 and TRBJ1-1; 7 bases match TRBD1. This CDR3 spans 14 amino acids. J was trimmed by 2 bases and V by 5 bases; bases with no gene match: 5. The germline V gene encodes CDR1 LNHDA and CDR2 SQIVND (reference sequence).